Following are 21 T cell receptor beta chains from one sample sequenced in a study of cytomegalovirus exposure and HLA in healthy donors. The PCR was carried out with 60 Vbeta primers and 13 Jbeta primers. TCRdb's table, derived via immunoSEQ multiplex PCR, lists solely in-frame clones and lacks some. The sample consists of tens of thousands of clones, 75% to 85% of them appearing once. Sequenced material: PBMCs. Receptors were obtained from a woman aged 25-40 years in good health and CMV-seronegative.

In this sample, this clone turned up a few times. The V call is TRBV6-4, the J call TRBJ2-1, with 10 nucleotides matching TRBD2. This CDR3 has 14 amino acids. V was clipped by 7 bases and J by 6 bases; unmatched bases: 6. The germline V gene encodes CDR1 MRHNA and CDR2 SNTAGT. The CDR3 DNA is TGTGCCAGCAAGGCTAGCGGGAGCGGCAATGAGCAGTTCTTC. Its translation: CASKASGSGNEQFF.

V gene TRBV11-2 combines with J gene TRBJ2-5, with TRBD2 identical over 7 bases. CDR1 and CDR2 (germline): SGHAT, FQNNGV. The V gene end was trimmed by 4 bases and the J gene end by 5 bases; junction bases not matched to a gene: 10. The length of the CDR3 is 15 residues. The CDR3: CASSSSGARDETQYF. CDR3 nucleotide sequence: TGTGCCAGCAGCTCTAGCGGCGCCCGAGATGAGACCCAGTACTTC. The full variable domain, with the rest looked up from reference TRBV11-2 and TRBJ2-5, is EAGVAQSPRYKIIEKRQSVAFWCNPISGHATLYWYQQILGQGPKLLIQFQNNGVVDDSQLPKDRFSAERLKGVDSTLKIQPAKLEDSAVYLCASSSSGARDETQYFGPGTRLLVL.

The rearrangement joins TRBV19 to TRBJ2-7, with 10 bases identical to TRBD2. Germline CDR1 is LNHDA and CDR2 is SQIVND (reference sequence). The CDR3 contains 15 residues. The junction had 7 bases not matched to a gene; V was cut back by 3 bases and J by 5 bases. The CDR3 DNA reads as TGTGCCAGTAGTATTATGTCGCTAGCGGGAGACGAGCAGTACTTC. Its translation is CASSIMSLAGDEQYF.

V and J are TRBV28 and TRBJ1-2; D is possibly TRBD1 (5 bases). V was clipped by 5 bases and J by 2 bases, with 12 bases between them. The CDR3 totals 14 residues. CDR1 is MDHEN and CDR2 is SYDVKM in the germline V gene. The CDR3 DNA sequence: TGTGCCAGCAGTCGGGGGGTTGGGAACTATGGCTACACCTTC. Translating it yields CASSRGVGNYGYTF.

The genes are TRBV7-2 and TRBJ2-5; 11 bases are a match to TRBD2. The CDR3 is 17 residues long. Losses at the gene ends were 1 base for V and 5 bases for J; bases not matched to a gene: 9. Germline V gene data show CDR1 as SGHTA and CDR2 as FQGNSA. The CDR3 spells CASSLDLAGGLLETQYF. DNA for the CDR3: TGTGCCAGCAGCTTAGATCTAGCGGGAGGACTTTTGGAGACCCAGTACTTC.

The chain carries TRBV18 and TRBJ1-4; 12 bases line up with TRBD1. V lost 0 bases, J lost 4 bases, and 3 bases stayed unmatched. CDR1 and CDR2 (germline): KGHSH, LQKENI. The CDR3 totals 17 residues. The DNA of the CDR3 is TGTGCCAGCTCACCACCGGGACAGGGGGCTCTTAATGAAAAACTGTTTTTT. Amino acid sequence: CASSPPGQGALNEKLFF.

In regard to this clone: Because the CDR3's place on the DNA is in doubt, the DNA is left out and the CDR3 is given as listed by TCRdb. The gene calls are TRBV21-1 and TRBJ2-7; TRBD1 was called by the table and not checked on the DNA. TRBV21-1 is listed as a pseudogene. The CDR3 has 18 residues if both end residues are counted. The CDR3 loop reads CASSKVGQGAPATYEQYF.

The J gene is TRBJ2-7, the V gene TRBV7-2, with TRBD2 as a possible D gene (5 bases). Germline V CDR1 and CDR2: SGHTA, FQGNSA. V lost 2 bases to trimming and J lost 2 bases, with 7 bases between them. The CDR3 sequence is 13 residues long. In DNA, the CDR3 is TGTGCCAGCAGCTTAAGGGAGACCTACGAGCAGTACTTC. This gives the protein CASSLRETYEQYF.

This sequence joins TRBV19 and TRBJ1-2; 7 bases are shared with TRBD1. The germline V gene encodes CDR1 LNHDA and CDR2 SQIVND (reference sequence). The CDR3 has 15 residues. With V trimmed by 3 bases and J by 6 bases, 10 bases remained unmatched. The CDR3 is CASSIGDNRGDGYTF. The CDR3 nucleotides are TGTGCCAGTAGTATCGGCGACAACAGGGGCGATGGCTACACCTTC.

This sequence joins TRBV30 and TRBJ2-7, with TRBD2 identical over 10 bases. Per germline, CDR1 GTSNPN and CDR2 SVGIG (reference sequence). The CDR3 covers 15 residues. Losses at the gene ends were 5 bases for V and 0 bases for J; bases not matched to a gene: 7. DNA of the CDR3: TGTGCCTGGGGGGGACTAGCGCCGAACTCCTACGAGCAGTACTTC. Protein: CAWGGLAPNSYEQYF.

V usage is TRBV4-2 and J usage is TRBJ2-7; 9 nucleotides line up with TRBD2. J lost 2 bases, V lost 4 bases, and 6 bases had no gene match. The CDR3 loop spans 15 amino acids. Looked up from germline, CDR1 is LGHNA and CDR2 is YNFKEQ. The CDR3 region is CASSRATSGTYEQYF. The CDR3 DNA reads TGTGCCAGCAGCCGGGCGACTAGCGGTACCTACGAGCAGTACTTC.

This clone was recorded a few times. This chain uses TRBV5-1 with TRBJ2-5; 16 bases match TRBD2. The V and J ends lost 3 bases and 5 bases, in that order; junction bases with no gene match: 7. This CDR3 has 17 residues. Germline V CDR1 and CDR2: SGHRS, YFSETQ. The CDR3 spells CASSSGTSGRAKETQYF. The CDR3 bases are TGCGCCAGCAGCTCTGGGACTAGCGGGAGGGCCAAGGAGACCCAGTACTTC.

V gene TRBV28 combines with J gene TRBJ1-2; TRBD1 aligns across 7 bases. The CDR3 has 18 amino acids. With V trimmed by 3 bases and J by 0 bases, 13 bases remained unmatched. CDR1 and CDR2 from the germline V gene are MDHEN and SYDVKM. CDR3 in DNA: TGTGCCAGCAGTTTCCCCGGACAGGTCAAATCTGCTAACTATGGCTACACCTTC. This encodes CASSFPGQVKSANYGYTF.

Worth noting for this clone: The junction and the germline gene differ at one end; a read error may be behind it. The chain is built from TRBV7-9 and TRBJ2-7, with a tentative D call TRBD1 (6 bases). CDR3 size: 14 residues. Looked up from germline, CDR1 is SEHNR and CDR2 is FQNEAQ (reference sequence). As DNA, the CDR3 is TGTTCCAGCAGCTTCTACAGGGATGGTCACGAGCAGTACTTC. Translation gives CSSSFYRDGHEQYF. Full variable domain (outside the CDR3, taken from reference TRBV7-9 and TRBJ2-7): DTGVSQNPRHKITKRGQNVTFRCDPISEHNRLYWYRQTLGQGPEFLTYFQNEAQLEKSRLLSDRFSAERPKGSFSTLEIQRTEQGDSAMYLCSSSFYRDGHEQYFGPGTRLTVT.

This clone appeared a few times. V gene TRBV5-1 combines with J gene TRBJ2-5; maybe TRBD1 (6 bases). The CDR3 covers 17 residues. Germline V gives CDR1 SGHRS, CDR2 YFSETQ. V was shortened by 0 bases and J by 2 bases, with 17 bases between the two germline ends. This CDR3 is CASSLVPTGASQETQYF. The CDR3 region has the DNA TGCGCCAGCAGCTTGGTCCCGACAGGTGCGTCTCAAGAGACCCAGTACTTC.

The chain couples TRBV19 to TRBJ2-7; the match to TRBD2 covers 8 bases. Germline V gene lookup returns CDR1 LNHDA and CDR2 SQIVND (reference sequence). CDR3 length equals 13 residues. The V and J ends lost 5 bases and 2 bases, in that order; junction bases with no gene match: 2. The CDR3 region is CASSLGLAYEQYF. The DNA for the CDR3 is TGTGCCAGTAGTCTGGGACTAGCCTACGAGCAGTACTTC.

The chain combines TRBV15 with TRBJ1-1; D gene unclear. This CDR3 comprises 13 residues. From germline, CDR1 is LNHNV and CDR2 YYDKDF (reference sequence). V was clipped by 0 bases and J by 12 bases, with 14 bases between them. Here the CDR3 reads CATSRDLGEGPFF. DNA for the CDR3: TGTGCCACCAGCAGAGATCTCGGGGAAGGACCTTTCTTT.

The V call is TRBV6-1, the J call TRBJ2-7; 8 positions agree with TRBD1. After removal of 3 bases from V and 2 bases from J, the junction contained 15 bases not matched to a gene. This CDR3 contains 18 residues. Per the germline V gene, CDR1 is MNHNS and CDR2 is SASEGT. CDR3: CASSEGVGAGGRPYEQYF. DNA of the CDR3: TGTGCCAGCAGTGAGGGGGTCGGCGCAGGGGGCAGACCCTACGAGCAGTACTTC.

The CDR3 nucleotides read TGTGCCAGCATCGGCAGCGACCGAGACGAGCAGTACTTC. Translating it yields CASIGSDRDEQYF. The genes are TRBV27 and TRBJ2-7; D is uncertain. Looked up from germline, CDR1 is MNHEY and CDR2 is SMNVEV (reference sequence). The V and J ends lost 7 bases and 5 bases respectively, with 15 bases between them. CDR3 length: 13 residues.

This CDR3 is CASSLEVGGRAYEQYF. The CDR3 DNA sequence: TGTGCCAGCAGCTTGGAGGTGGGCGGGAGGGCCTACGAGCAGTACTTC. This chain joins TRBV5-6 and TRBJ2-7, with 9 bases that match TRBD2. The CDR3 contains 16 residues. Germline values: CDR1 SGHDT, CDR2 YYEEEE. The V and J ends lost 0 bases and 2 bases, in that order; junction bases with no gene match: 6.

CDR3 amino acids: CASSLAGGYEKLFF. CDR3 DNA sequence: TGTGCCAGCAGCTTGGCAGGGGGCTATGAAAAACTGTTTTTT. The chain has TRBV7-2 and TRBJ1-4; TRBD1 matches 8 bases. CDR1 SGHTA and CDR2 FQGNSA come from the germline V gene. The J segment lost 6 bases and the V segment lost 3 bases, leaving 3 bases of the junction unmatched. This CDR3 comprises 14 residues.